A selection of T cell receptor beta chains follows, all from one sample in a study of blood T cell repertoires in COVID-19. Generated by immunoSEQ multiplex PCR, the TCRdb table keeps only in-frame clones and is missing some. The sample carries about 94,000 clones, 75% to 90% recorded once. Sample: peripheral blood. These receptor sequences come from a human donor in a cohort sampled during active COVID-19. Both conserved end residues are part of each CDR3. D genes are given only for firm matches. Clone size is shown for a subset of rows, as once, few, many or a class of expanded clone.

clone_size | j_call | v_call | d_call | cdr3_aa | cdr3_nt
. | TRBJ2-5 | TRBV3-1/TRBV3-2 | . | CASSQEGGETQYF | TGTGCCAGCAGCCAAGAAGGGGGAGAGACCCAGTACTTC
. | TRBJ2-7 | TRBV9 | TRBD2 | CASSVSGSTSRQYF | TGTGCCAGCAGCGTCAGCGGGAGTACGTCACGTCAGTACTTC
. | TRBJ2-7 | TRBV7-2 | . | CASSDQTVFPEQYF | TGTGCCAGCAGTGATCAGACAGTCTTTCCCGAGCAGTACTTC
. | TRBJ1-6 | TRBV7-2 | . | CASSLVKGETPLHF | TGTGCCAGCAGCTTAGTCAAGGGAGAGACACCCCTCCACTTT
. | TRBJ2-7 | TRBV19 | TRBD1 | CASSIRDRLYEQYF | TGTGCCAGTAGTATCCGGGACAGACTCTACGAGCAGTACTTC
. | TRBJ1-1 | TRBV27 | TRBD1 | CASSPQRGQGVAFF | TGTGCCAGCAGTCCCCAACGGGGACAGGGGGTAGCTTTCTTT
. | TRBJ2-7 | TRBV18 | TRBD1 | CASSPTGARGGEQYF | TGTGCCAGCTCACCGACAGGGGCGCGCGGAGGCGAGCAGTACTTC
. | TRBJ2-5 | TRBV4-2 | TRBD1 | CASSQDLSRTGEETQYF | TGTGCCAGCAGCCAAGATCTTAGCAGGACAGGGGAAGAGACCCAGTACTTC
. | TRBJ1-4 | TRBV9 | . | CASSVGGGAVEKLFF | TGTGCCAGCAGCGTAGGTGGGGGCGCGGTTGAAAAACTGTTTTTT
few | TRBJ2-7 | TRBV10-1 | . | CASSRDSSYEQYF | TGCGCCAGTTCCCGCGACTCGTCCTACGAGCAGTACTTC
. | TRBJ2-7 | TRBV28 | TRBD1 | CASSTGVRDEQYF | TGTGCCAGCAGTACAGGGGTAAGGGACGAGCAGTACTTC
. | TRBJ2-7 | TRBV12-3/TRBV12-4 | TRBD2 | CASRRAGGGEQYF | TGTGCCAGCAGGAGAGCGGGAGGCGGCGAGCAGTACTTC
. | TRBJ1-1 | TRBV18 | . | CASSLQGVNTEAFF | TGTGCCAGCTCATTACAGGGCGTGAACACTGAAGCTTTCTTT
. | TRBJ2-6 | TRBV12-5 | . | CASAPGNSGANVLTF | TGTGCTAGTGCCCCAGGGAACTCTGGGGCCAACGTCCTGACTTTC
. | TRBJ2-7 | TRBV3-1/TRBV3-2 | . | CASSQGPYEQYF | TGTGCCAGCAGCCAAGGGCCTTACGAGCAGTACTTC
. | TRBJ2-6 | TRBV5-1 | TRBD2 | CASTWEGTGANVLTF | TGCGCCAGCACCTGGGAGGGAACTGGGGCCAACGTCCTGACTTTC
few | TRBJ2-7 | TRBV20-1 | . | CSARDSYEQYF | TGCAGTGCTAGAGACAGCTACGAGCAGTACTTC
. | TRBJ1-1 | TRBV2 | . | CASTEAGRTEAFF | TGTGCCAGCACCGAGGCAGGGCGGACTGAAGCTTTCTTT
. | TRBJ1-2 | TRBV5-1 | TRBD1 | CASRQGVEGYTF | TGCGCCAGCCGACAGGGGGTGGAAGGCTACACCTTC
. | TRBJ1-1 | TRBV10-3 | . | CAISGTALNTEAFF | TGTGCCATCAGTGGGACAGCGCTGAACACTGAAGCTTTCTTT
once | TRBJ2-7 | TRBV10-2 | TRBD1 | CASSESTPTGGGRYEQYF | TGCGCCAGCAGTGAGTCGACTCCGACAGGGGGCGGCCGCTACGAGCAGTACTTC
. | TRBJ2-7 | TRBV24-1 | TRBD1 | CATSDPRGPFYEQYF | TGTGCCACCAGTGATCCAAGGGGGCCCTTCTACGAGCAGTACTTC
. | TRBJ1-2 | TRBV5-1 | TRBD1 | CASSSTGTGGYTF | TGCGCCAGCAGCTCCACAGGGACAGGAGGCTACACCTTC
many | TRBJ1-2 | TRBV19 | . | CASSITGNYGYTF | TGTGCCAGTAGTATCACGGGAAACTATGGCTACACCTTC
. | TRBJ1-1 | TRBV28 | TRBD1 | CASTRQGGHTEAFF | TGTGCCAGCACCCGACAGGGGGGGCACACTGAAGCTTTCTTT
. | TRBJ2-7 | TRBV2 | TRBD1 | CASGTAPSYEQYF | TGTGCCAGCGGGACAGCTCCCTCCTACGAGCAGTACTTC
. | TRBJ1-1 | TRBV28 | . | CASSFAGMNTEAFF | TGTGCCAGCAGTTTTGCGGGCATGAACACTGAAGCTTTCTTT
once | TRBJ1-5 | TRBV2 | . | CASSGDLGNQPQHF | TGTGCCAGCAGCGGGGATCTGGGGAATCAGCCCCAGCATTTT
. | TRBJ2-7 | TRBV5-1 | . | CASSLRQGGNEQYF | TGCGCCAGCAGCTTGCGGCAGGGGGGAAACGAGCAGTACTTC
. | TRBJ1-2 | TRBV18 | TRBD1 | CASSQHGQGHYTF | TGTGCCAGCTCACAACACGGACAGGGACACTACACCTTC
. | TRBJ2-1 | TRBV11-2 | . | CASSPLQEQFF | TGTGCCAGCAGCCCCTTACAAGAGCAGTTCTTC
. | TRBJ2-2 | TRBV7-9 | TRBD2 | CASSSYGASGANTGELFF | TGTGCCAGCAGCTCCTATGGGGCTAGCGGGGCGAACACCGGGGAGCTGTTTTTT
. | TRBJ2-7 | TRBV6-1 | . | CASSERSSSGGEQYF | TGTGCCAGCAGTGAACGTAGCTCCTCAGGAGGCGAGCAGTACTTC
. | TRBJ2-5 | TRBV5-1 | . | CASSLSQIQETQYF | TGCGCCAGCAGCTTGTCCCAGATTCAAGAGACCCAGTACTTC
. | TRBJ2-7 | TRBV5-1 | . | CASSGAFVTAPREQYF | TGCGCCAGCAGCGGTGCCTTTGTGACAGCTCCTAGAGAGCAGTACTTC
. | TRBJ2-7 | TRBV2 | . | CASSEQDGNEQYF | TGTGCCAGCAGTGAACAGGACGGGAACGAGCAGTACTTC
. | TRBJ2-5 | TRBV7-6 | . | CASSLGAGPRETQYF | TGTGCCAGCAGCTTAGGTGCGGGACCTCGAGAGACCCAGTACTTC
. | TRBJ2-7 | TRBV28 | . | CASRATGINEQYF | TGTGCCAGCAGAGCGACAGGAATCAACGAGCAGTACTTC